One sample yielded the 14 T cell receptor beta chains listed below, sequenced in a study of T cell responses to AZD1222 COVID-19 vaccine. The assay was immunoSEQ multiplex PCR, and TCRdb's table has in-frame clones only and misses some. Of about 100,000 clones listed, around nine tenths are singletons. This material consisted of peripheral blood, taken on day 0 of AZD1222 vaccination. All receptors derive from an adult in good health.

The chain joins TRBV10-2 to TRBJ2-2; 10 bases agree with TRBD2. CDR3 size: 18 residues. The V gene end was trimmed by 0 bases and the J gene end by 2 bases; junction bases not matched to a gene: 6. The germline V gene encodes CDR1 WSHSY and CDR2 SAAADI. Here the CDR3 DNA reads TGCGCCAGCAGTGAGTCTACCGGACTAGCGGCAAACACCGGGGAGCTGTTTTTT. As protein: CASSESTGLAANTGELFF.

V is TRBV7-9 and J is TRBJ1-3; TRBD1 aligns across 7 bases. Looked up from germline, CDR1 is SEHNR and CDR2 is FQNEAQ (reference sequence). The CDR3 is 15 residues long. The V gene end was trimmed by 0 bases and the J gene end by 5 bases; junction bases not matched to a gene: 4. The CDR3 region is CASSLATGSRNTIYF. The CDR3 bases are TGTGCCAGCAGCTTAGCGACAGGGTCCAGAAACACCATATATTTT. The complete variable domain, with remaining parts taken from reference TRBV7-9 and TRBJ1-3, reads DTGVSQNPRHKITKRGQNVTFRCDPISEHNRLYWYRQTLGQGPEFLTYFQNEAQLEKSRLLSDRFSAERPKGSFSTLEIQRTEQGDSAMYLCASSLATGSRNTIYFGEGSWLTVV.

V and J are TRBV7-2 and TRBJ2-2, with 9 bases fitting TRBD2. Germline-derived CDR1 and CDR2 are SGHTA and FQGNSA. This CDR3 is built from 16 residues. V dropped 4 bases and J dropped 1; count of bases not matched to a gene: 4. The CDR3 loop reads CASSSPTSGNTGELFF. The CDR3, as DNA: TGTGCCAGCAGCTCCCCGACTAGCGGGAACACCGGGGAGCTGTTTTTT.

The chain combines TRBV19 with TRBJ2-7; 9 bases fit TRBD2. The V segment lost 3 bases and the J segment 5 bases; nucleotides outside the gene matches: 2. The CDR3 covers 13 residues. The germline V gene encodes CDR1 LNHDA and CDR2 SQIVND (reference sequence). CDR3 amino acids: CASSIRGRDEQYF. The CDR3 DNA is TGTGCCAGTAGTATCCGCGGGAGGGACGAGCAGTACTTC.

The chain combines TRBV15 with TRBJ2-7; tentatively, D is TRBD1 (6 bases). Trimming pared 5 bases from V and 5 bases from J, leaving 19 bases between. Germline lookup yields CDR1 LNHNV and CDR2 YYDKDF (reference sequence). The CDR3 has 15 amino acids. CDR3 loop: CATSSRQVRSDEQYF. CDR3 coding DNA: TGTGCCACCAGCTCTCGACAGGTCCGCTCTGACGAGCAGTACTTC.

This clone was observed a few times. CDR3 coding DNA: TGTGCCAGCAGTGCCAATGGGGAGGGGGAGACCCAGTACTTC. Its protein product is CASSANGEGETQYF. The V gene is TRBV6-4, the J gene TRBJ2-5, with 7 bases matching TRBD2. The CDR3 has 14 amino acids. Germline CDR1 MRHNA, CDR2 SNTAGT. Trimming removed 4 bases from V and 5 bases from J; junction bases left unmatched: 7.

The chain recombines TRBV19 with TRBJ1-4; TRBD1 might be the D (5 bases). Trimming left V 3 bases short and J 7 bases short, with 12 bases between. The CDR3 length is 14 residues. Germline V gene lookup returns CDR1 LNHDA and CDR2 SQIVND (reference sequence). As DNA, the CDR3 is TGTGCCAGTAGTATCTCGGGGACCAGTGAAAAACTGTTTTTT. Its protein is CASSISGTSEKLFF. Together with reference TRBV19 and TRBJ1-4, the CDR3 gives the full variable domain: DGGITQSPKYLFRKEGQNVTLSCEQNLNHDAMYWYRQDPGQGLRLIYYSQIVNDFQKGDIAEGYSVSREKKESFPLTVTSAQKNPTAFYLCASSISGTSEKLFFGSGTQLSVL.

The DNA for the CDR3 is TGTGCCTGGAGCTCAGGGTTGGGGGGGTCGGCTTTCTTT. Protein product: CAWSSGLGGSAFF. The V and J genes are TRBV30 and TRBJ1-1, with D maybe TRBD1 (5 bases). This CDR3 is 13 amino acids long. The germline V gene has CDR1 GTSNPN and CDR2 SVGIG (reference sequence). The V gene lost 3 bases and the J gene lost 11 bases, with 19 bases spanning the gap.

Comment on this clone: Within the sample, other DNA sequences also encode this same CDR3. The chain recombines TRBV15 with TRBJ1-2; possible D gene TRBD1, 6 bases. V dropped 6 bases and J dropped 2 bases, with 13 bases sitting between them. Germline V lookup: CDR1 LNHNV, CDR2 YYDKDF (reference sequence). The CDR3 extends over 14 amino acids. The CDR3: CATRPTGANYGYTF. The CDR3 region has the DNA TGTGCCACCAGACCGACAGGAGCAAACTATGGCTACACCTTC.

CDR3 DNA sequence: TGTGCCAGTAGTCGGGGGGCCAATCAGCCCCAGCATTTT. Residues: CASSRGANQPQHF. The gene calls are TRBV28 and TRBJ1-5; possibly TRBD1 for D (6 bases). Germline CDR1 reads MDHEN; CDR2 reads SYDVKM. The V end lost 9 bases, the J end lost 3 bases, and 12 bases lay between the germline ends. This CDR3 spans 13 amino acids.

The gene calls are TRBV30 and TRBJ1-1; D is ambiguous. The CDR3 totals 13 residues. Germline V gene sequence: CDR1 GTSNPN, CDR2 SVGIG (reference sequence). Trimming left V 3 bases short and J 0 bases short, with 8 bases between. The CDR3 DNA sequence: TGTGCCTGGAGCGTCACTGTGAACACTGAAGCTTTCTTT. Residues: CAWSVTVNTEAFF.

J is TRBJ2-1 and V is TRBV18; the D is unclear. CDR1 is KGHSH and CDR2 is LQKENI in the germline V gene. This CDR3 contains 15 residues. With 2 bases removed from V and 2 bases from J, the gap between germline ends came to 10 bases. For the CDR3, the DNA is TGTGCCAGCTCACCAGTGACGGTAACCTACAATGAGCAGTTCTTC. This gives the protein CASSPVTVTYNEQFF.

The chain joins TRBV7-2 to TRBJ2-7; the match to TRBD1 covers 7 bases. J was trimmed by 3 bases and V by 2 bases; bases with no gene match: 4. The CDR3 extends over 14 amino acids. Germline V gene lookup returns CDR1 SGHTA and CDR2 FQGNSA. CDR3 in amino acids: CASSLSTGDYEQYF. DNA of the CDR3: TGTGCCAGCAGCTTATCTACAGGGGACTACGAGCAGTACTTC.

This chain uses TRBV6-5 with TRBJ1-1; 8 bases line up with TRBD1. The CDR3 contains 16 residues. Germline lookup yields CDR1 MNHEY and CDR2 SVGAGI. The J segment lost 1 base and the V segment lost 4 bases, leaving 8 bases of the junction unmatched. CDR3 sequence: CASSLRQGFRNTEAFF. The CDR3 region has the DNA TGTGCCAGCAGTTTACGACAGGGGTTTCGGAACACTGAAGCTTTCTTT.